A single sample gave rise to the 24 T cell receptor beta chains below, sequenced in a study of CD8 T cells in ankylosing spondylitis. Study-wide results and limits: What appeared characteristic of ankylosing spondylitis blood was a TCR beta motif of under 10 highly homologous variants.

TCRdb called the 5' RACE reads again in MiXCR, with one record for every CDR3 protein. The table lists 450,000 or so distinct CDR3 sequences, roughly 26% of them singletons. The antigens for these receptors are not known. Sample: blood, either unsorted or a sorted T cell fraction (not recorded which). The receptor set was obtained from a male donor with ankylosing spondylitis.

The gene calls are TRBV29-1 and TRBJ2-2, with TRBD1 identical over 7 bases. The CDR3 spans 13 residues. V trimming: 2 bases; J trimming: 4 bases; junction bases outside the gene matches: 1. Germline assignment: CDR1 SQVTM and CDR2 ANQGSEA. This CDR3 reads CSVERTGTGELFF. The CDR3 DNA reads as TGCAGCGTTGAACGGACAGGCACCGGGGAGCTGTTTTTT.

This clonotype was detected only a few times. The chain employs TRBV7-9 and TRBJ2-7; D is unclear. The ends were cut back, 5 bases at V and 6 bases at J, with 11 bases in the middle. The CDR3 has 12 amino acids. CDR1 SEHNR and CDR2 FQNEAQ come from the germline V gene (reference sequence). The CDR3 DNA follows: TGTGCCAGCAGCCCGGATATCGGCGAGCAGTACGTC. Translated: CASSPDIGEQYV.

This clonotype was found many times. The V and J genes are TRBV20-1 and TRBJ2-2, with 12 nucleotides matching TRBD2. This CDR3 contains 15 residues. The V segment lost 3 bases and the J segment 6 bases; nucleotides outside the gene matches: 5. Germline V lookup: CDR1 DFQATT, CDR2 SNEGSKA (reference sequence). Here the CDR3 DNA reads TGCAGTGCTAGTCGACTAGCGGGAGTTCCCGGGGAGCTGTTTTTT. Translating gives CSASRLAGVPGELFF.

This clonotype was seen only a few times. The chain has TRBV7-9 and TRBJ1-6; possible D gene TRBD1, 6 bases. Trimming removed 2 bases at V and 10 bases at J, with 12 bases between. CDR3 length: 14 amino acids. CDR1 is SEHNR, CDR2 FQNEAQ, per germline (reference sequence). CDR3 in DNA: TGTGCCAGCAGCTTATCACAGGGTGTGTCACCCCTCCACTTT. This encodes CASSLSQGVSPLHF.

The rearrangement joins TRBV7-9 to TRBJ2-1; the match to TRBD2 covers 8 bases. Unmatched junction bases numbered 15, after V lost 5 bases and J lost 12 bases. In germline, CDR1 is SEHNR, CDR2 FQNEAQ (reference sequence). The CDR3 is 15 residues long. CDR3 sequence reads: CASSPHSSAGDRQFF. In DNA, the CDR3 is TGTGCCAGCAGCCCACATTCATCAGCGGGAGATAGGCAGTTCTTC.

This chain uses TRBV24-1 with TRBJ2-2; D may be TRBD1 or TRBD2 (6 bases each). Germline CDR1 and CDR2: KGHDR and SFDVKD. This CDR3 is built from 15 residues. Deletions cut 5 bases from V and 0 bases from J, with 9 bases between. The CDR3 sequence is CATSGGGSNTGELFF. Written as DNA, the CDR3 is TGTGCCACCAGTGGAGGGGGGTCGAACACCGGGGAGCTGTTTTTT.

This sequence joins TRBV24-1 and TRBJ2-1; 9 bases match TRBD1. Per germline, CDR1 KGHDR and CDR2 SFDVKD. V was clipped by 5 bases and J by 3 bases; unmatched bases: 4. The CDR3 extends over 15 amino acids. CDR3 protein: CATSGGQGSYNEQFF. The CDR3 coding sequence is TGTGCCACCAGTGGAGGACAGGGGAGCTACAATGAGCAGTTCTTC.

DNA of the CDR3: TGTGCCAGCAGTGTCAGCCCCAGGCTGGAGACCCAGTACTTC. Translating gives CASSVSPRLETQYF. The chain is built from TRBV6-1 and TRBJ2-5, with D uncertain. The CDR3 runs to 14 residues. Germline V CDR1 and CDR2: MNHNS, SASEGT. V was pared by 4 bases and J by 5 bases, with 14 bases between.

The chain carries TRBV7-9 and TRBJ1-3, with D possibly being TRBD1 (6 bases). This CDR3 region has 17 residues. Germline CDR1 SEHNR, CDR2 FQNEAQ (reference sequence). Trimming stripped 2 bases from V and 2 bases from J, with 16 bases between. Here the CDR3 reads CASSLSSLGGPGNTIYF. The CDR3 DNA is TGTGCCAGCAGCTTATCCTCTCTGGGGGGCCCTGGAAACACCATATATTTT.

The genes are TRBV11-2 and TRBJ1-2; D may be TRBD1 (6 bases). In germline, CDR1 is SGHAT, CDR2 FQNNGV. Trimming pared 6 bases from V and 8 bases from J, leaving 10 bases between. The CDR3 consists of 11 residues. CDR3 sequence: CASSPGGGYTF. In DNA form, the CDR3 reads TGTGCCAGCAGTCCCGGGGGCGGCTACACCTTC.

A note on this clonotype: A junction end diverges from the germline sequence, so it may reflect a read error. The chain employs TRBV5-6 and TRBJ2-7; no definite D call. The CDR3 extends over 11 amino acids. From germline, CDR1 is SGHDT and CDR2 YYEEEE. CDR3 nucleotides: TGTGCCAGCAGTAGCTCCCACGAGCAGTACTTC. Translated: CASSSSHEQYF.

The chain couples TRBV7-9 to TRBJ1-2; D remains ambiguous. Germline V CDR1 and CDR2: SEHNR, FQNEAQ (reference sequence). V was trimmed by 4 bases and J by 3 bases, leaving 15 bases between them. The CDR3 sequence is 15 residues long. CDR3 sequence: CASSSPTLGDYGYTF. The CDR3, as DNA: TGTGCCAGCAGCTCCCCGACCCTGGGAGACTATGGCTACACCTTC. The variable domain in full, completed from reference TRBV7-9 and TRBJ1-2, reads DTGVSQNPRHKITKRGQNVTFRCDPISEHNRLYWYRQTLGQGPEFLTYFQNEAQLEKSRLLSDRFSAERPKGSFSTLEIQRTEQGDSAMYLCASSSPTLGDYGYTFGSGTRLTVV.

The V gene is TRBV20-1, the J gene TRBJ1-5, with D possibly TRBD1 on 6 matching bases. There are 13 residues in the CDR3. Looked up from germline, CDR1 is DFQATT and CDR2 is SNEGSKA (reference sequence). Trimming removed 3 bases at V and 6 bases at J, with 12 bases between. CDR3 coding DNA: TGCAGTGCTAGTCGGGGGGCTAGTCAGCCCCAGCATTTT. This translates into CSASRGASQPQHF.

The chain is built from TRBV20-1 and TRBJ2-1; 15 nucleotides match TRBD2. The CDR3 contains 15 residues. With V trimmed by 5 bases and J by 7 bases, 6 bases remained unmatched. CDR1 DFQATT and CDR2 SNEGSKA come from the germline V gene (reference sequence). The CDR3 DNA is TGCAGTGCTCCGCCTGGGACTAGCGGGAGGAATGAGCAGTTCTTC. Its protein product is CSAPPGTSGRNEQFF.

The chain recombines TRBV20-1 with TRBJ1-2; 7 bases are a match to TRBD1. V dropped 4 bases and J dropped 4; count of bases not matched to a gene: 9. Germline V gene sequence: CDR1 DFQATT, CDR2 SNEGSKA (reference sequence). The CDR3 has 14 residues. The CDR3 DNA reads as TGCAGTGCTACGCAAGGAGGGGGCGGCTATGGCTACACCTTC. Translating gives CSATQGGGGYGYTF.

In this sample, this clonotype turned up a few times. The rearrangement links TRBV29-1 to TRBJ2-2; the D gene is possibly TRBD1 (6 bases). Trimming took off 2 bases at V and 3 bases at J, with 13 bases between the two ends. Per germline, CDR1 SQVTM and CDR2 ANQGSEA. The CDR3 is 15 amino acids. CDR3 DNA: TGCAGCGTTGAATCTTCACAGGGCTACACCGGGGAGCTGTTTTTT. This gives the protein CSVESSQGYTGELFF.

This sequence joins TRBV6-1 and TRBJ2-2; 9 bases agree with TRBD1. Germline V gene lookup returns CDR1 MNHNS and CDR2 SASEGT. J gave up 1 base and V 5 bases, and 2 bases lay outside the gene matches. The CDR3 is made up of 15 amino acids. CDR3: CASSRDRVNTGELFF. As DNA, the CDR3 is TGTGCCAGCAGTAGGGACAGGGTGAACACCGGGGAGCTGTTTTTT.

This clonotype was seen more than once but under ten times. The chain uses TRBV5-1 and TRBJ2-1; TRBD2 matches at 7 bases. This CDR3 contains 17 residues. The junction had 6 bases not matched to a gene; V was cut back by 0 bases and J by 0 bases. CDR1 is SGHRS and CDR2 is YFSETQ in the germline V gene. CDR3 DNA: TGCGCCAGCAGCTTGGCAGGCGGGAGATTCTCCTACAATGAGCAGTTCTTC. Its protein product is CASSLAGGRFSYNEQFF.

The genes are TRBV10-3 and TRBJ1-2; D is possibly TRBD1 (5 bases). Germline-derived CDR1 and CDR2 are ENHRY and SYGVKD. The CDR3 consists of 13 residues. The V end lost 3 bases, the J end lost 7 bases, and 12 bases lay between the germline ends. CDR3 sequence reads: CAISEGREVGYTF. CDR3 DNA: TGTGCCATCAGTGAAGGCAGGGAAGTTGGCTACACCTTC.

This clonotype was seen a handful of times. The chain joins TRBV5-1 to TRBJ2-2; the match to TRBD1 covers 7 bases. V shed 0 bases, J shed 2 bases, and the junction held 4 bases outside the gene matches. Germline CDR1 SGHRS, CDR2 YFSETQ. CDR3 size: 16 residues. The chain's CDR3 is CASSLAGTDNTGELFF. The CDR3 DNA reads TGCGCCAGCAGCTTGGCCGGGACAGATAACACCGGGGAGCTGTTTTTT.

This clonotype has a handful of counts. The genes are TRBV20-1 and TRBJ2-7, with 8 bases fitting TRBD2. This CDR3 region has 13 residues. With 4 bases clipped from V and 5 bases from J, the junction kept 7 bases outside the gene matches. Germline loops: CDR1 DFQATT, CDR2 SNEGSKA (reference sequence). The CDR3 reads CSATRGGVDEQYV. As DNA, the CDR3 is TGCAGTGCTACCCGGGGGGGGGTGGACGAGCAGTACGTC.

For this clonotype: The junction departs from germline at one end; a sequencing error may be responsible. The chain uses TRBV18 and TRBJ2-1; TRBD1 agrees at 9 bases. This CDR3 is built from 15 residues. The germline gives CDR1 KGHSH, CDR2 LQKENI. This chain's CDR3 is CASSPPGQGDNEQFF. DNA for the CDR3: TGTGCCAGCTCCCCACCGGGACAGGGAGACAATGAGCAGTTCTTC.

The rearrangement joins TRBV19 to TRBJ1-2; 7 bases line up with TRBD1. Unmatched junction bases numbered 5, after V lost 2 bases and J lost 8 bases. The CDR3 is made up of 13 amino acids. CDR1 and CDR2 (germline): LNHDA, SQIVND (reference sequence). In DNA, the CDR3 is TGTGCCAGTAGTATACGAACAGGGGACGGCTACACCTTC. It translates to CASSIRTGDGYTF.

The chain carries TRBV4-1 and TRBJ2-6; D ambiguous. CDR1 and CDR2 (germline): MGHRA, YSYEKL. V was trimmed by 0 bases and J by 1 base, leaving 7 bases between them. CDR3 length: 16 amino acids. The CDR3 region has the DNA TGCGCCAGCAGCCAAGAGTATCGTTCTGGGGCCAACGTCCTGACTTTC. Translating it yields CASSQEYRSGANVLTF.